Included here is one T cell receptor (beta chain) sequence, with context. This clone was counted between two and nine times. Its antigen remains unidentified. Per-nucleotide qualities are absent, and no much larger clonotype sits a single base away. The CDR3 contains 15 residues, cysteine and phenylalanine counted. Just the 45-base CDR3 DNA is kept, in frame starting at base 1. For this chain, trimming is 8 bases at the V end and 5 bases at the J end, and the number of junction bases without a gene match is 8. The germline V gene sets CDR1 to MNHEY and CDR2 to SVGAGI. The entry originates in a study of blood T cell repertoires in COVID-19 (dated by TCRdb to between 2020 and 2021). A note on the overall study: Samples from collaborators originated in the United States, Italy and Spain and spanned both the acute and convalescent phases of COVID-19. The prospective study material was composed of cDNA or gDNA derived from T cells, B-cell-depleted T cells, or PBMCs. The dataset comprised deeply sampled blood TCRbeta repertoires from subjects exposed to, actively infected with, or recovered from COVID-19. A freely available public database, intended as a resource for researchers studying the immune response to SARS-CoV-2, is where the repertoires were released. The samples were drawn from two sources: the first 160 participants of the ongoing ImmuneRACE study, and fewer than 1,500 subjects contributed by 6 global collaborators. A de-identified subject ID, COVID-19 status, age in years and sex were almost always included in the sample metadata. HLA class I and class II types, where available, came from metadata supplied by the sample provider rather than from assay-based typing.

TCRbeta CDR3 regions were amplified from genomic DNA using the immunoSEQ Assay, a bias-controlled multiplex PCR. Per the source publication's procedure: Nucleated cell counts per sample were estimated from amplification of reference gene primers within the assay. To quantify the absolute abundance of each unique TCRbeta CDR3 rearrangement, sequence reads were collapsed and filtered. For each sample, productive Simpson clonality was calculated as the square root of Simpson's diversity index across productive rearrangements. TCRdb mirrors the immuneACCESS table, restricted to in-frame sequences. Some clones are absent from its copies; in checked studies, under half trace to an unresolved V gene, and the reason for the others is unknown. V and J calls and clone size follow that table, whereas D and trimming were derived from the DNA. Recorded for this sample are 45,000 to 55,000 clones; 55% to 70% of them occurred a single time. The biggest ten clones account for 7.5% to 9% of the sample.

General conclusions and limits of the study: The quantity of clinical and demographic metadata differed by source and by participant and was supplied without curation.

The collaborating institutions used their own protocols to collect whole blood in K2EDTA tubes. For TCRbeta analysis, collaborators shipped samples in one of three forms: frozen whole blood, isolated PBMCs, or DNA extracted from either of those sample types. The V and J genes are TRBV6-5 and TRBJ1-6; the central 8 bases match TRBD1. The source is a woman aged 70-85 years with acute or convalescent COVID-19. Sequenced material: peripheral blood. CDR3 sequence: CASWPTGEHNSPLHF. At the DNA level, the sequence is TGTGCCAGCTGGCCGACAGGGGAACATAATTCACCCCTCCACTTT.